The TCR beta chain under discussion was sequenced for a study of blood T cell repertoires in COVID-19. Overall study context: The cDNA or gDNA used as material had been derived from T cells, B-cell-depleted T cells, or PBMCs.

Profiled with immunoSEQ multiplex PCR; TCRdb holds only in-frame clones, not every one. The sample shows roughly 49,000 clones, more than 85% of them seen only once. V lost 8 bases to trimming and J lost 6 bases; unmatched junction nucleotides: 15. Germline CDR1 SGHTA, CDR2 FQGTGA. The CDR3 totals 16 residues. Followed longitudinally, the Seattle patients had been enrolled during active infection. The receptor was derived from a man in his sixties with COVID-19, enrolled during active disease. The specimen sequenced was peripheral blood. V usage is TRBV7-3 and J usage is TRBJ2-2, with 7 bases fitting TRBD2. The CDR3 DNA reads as TGTGCCAGCGCCAAAAATCCCCCGGGGAGGGCCGGGGAGCTGTTTTTT. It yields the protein CASAKNPPGRAGELFF.